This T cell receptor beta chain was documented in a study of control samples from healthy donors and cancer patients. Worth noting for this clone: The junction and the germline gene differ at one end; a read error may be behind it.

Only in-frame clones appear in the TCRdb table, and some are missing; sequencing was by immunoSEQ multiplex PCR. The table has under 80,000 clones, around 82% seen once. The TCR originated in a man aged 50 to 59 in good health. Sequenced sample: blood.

The CDR3 bases are TGTGCCAGCAACTTAGGTACGGGGGAGACCCAGTACTTC. Translation gives CASNLGTGETQYF. V gene TRBV7-2 combines with J gene TRBJ2-5; D possibly corresponds to TRBD2 (5 bases). The CDR3 is made up of 13 amino acids. Looked up from germline, CDR1 is SGHTA and CDR2 is FQGNSA.